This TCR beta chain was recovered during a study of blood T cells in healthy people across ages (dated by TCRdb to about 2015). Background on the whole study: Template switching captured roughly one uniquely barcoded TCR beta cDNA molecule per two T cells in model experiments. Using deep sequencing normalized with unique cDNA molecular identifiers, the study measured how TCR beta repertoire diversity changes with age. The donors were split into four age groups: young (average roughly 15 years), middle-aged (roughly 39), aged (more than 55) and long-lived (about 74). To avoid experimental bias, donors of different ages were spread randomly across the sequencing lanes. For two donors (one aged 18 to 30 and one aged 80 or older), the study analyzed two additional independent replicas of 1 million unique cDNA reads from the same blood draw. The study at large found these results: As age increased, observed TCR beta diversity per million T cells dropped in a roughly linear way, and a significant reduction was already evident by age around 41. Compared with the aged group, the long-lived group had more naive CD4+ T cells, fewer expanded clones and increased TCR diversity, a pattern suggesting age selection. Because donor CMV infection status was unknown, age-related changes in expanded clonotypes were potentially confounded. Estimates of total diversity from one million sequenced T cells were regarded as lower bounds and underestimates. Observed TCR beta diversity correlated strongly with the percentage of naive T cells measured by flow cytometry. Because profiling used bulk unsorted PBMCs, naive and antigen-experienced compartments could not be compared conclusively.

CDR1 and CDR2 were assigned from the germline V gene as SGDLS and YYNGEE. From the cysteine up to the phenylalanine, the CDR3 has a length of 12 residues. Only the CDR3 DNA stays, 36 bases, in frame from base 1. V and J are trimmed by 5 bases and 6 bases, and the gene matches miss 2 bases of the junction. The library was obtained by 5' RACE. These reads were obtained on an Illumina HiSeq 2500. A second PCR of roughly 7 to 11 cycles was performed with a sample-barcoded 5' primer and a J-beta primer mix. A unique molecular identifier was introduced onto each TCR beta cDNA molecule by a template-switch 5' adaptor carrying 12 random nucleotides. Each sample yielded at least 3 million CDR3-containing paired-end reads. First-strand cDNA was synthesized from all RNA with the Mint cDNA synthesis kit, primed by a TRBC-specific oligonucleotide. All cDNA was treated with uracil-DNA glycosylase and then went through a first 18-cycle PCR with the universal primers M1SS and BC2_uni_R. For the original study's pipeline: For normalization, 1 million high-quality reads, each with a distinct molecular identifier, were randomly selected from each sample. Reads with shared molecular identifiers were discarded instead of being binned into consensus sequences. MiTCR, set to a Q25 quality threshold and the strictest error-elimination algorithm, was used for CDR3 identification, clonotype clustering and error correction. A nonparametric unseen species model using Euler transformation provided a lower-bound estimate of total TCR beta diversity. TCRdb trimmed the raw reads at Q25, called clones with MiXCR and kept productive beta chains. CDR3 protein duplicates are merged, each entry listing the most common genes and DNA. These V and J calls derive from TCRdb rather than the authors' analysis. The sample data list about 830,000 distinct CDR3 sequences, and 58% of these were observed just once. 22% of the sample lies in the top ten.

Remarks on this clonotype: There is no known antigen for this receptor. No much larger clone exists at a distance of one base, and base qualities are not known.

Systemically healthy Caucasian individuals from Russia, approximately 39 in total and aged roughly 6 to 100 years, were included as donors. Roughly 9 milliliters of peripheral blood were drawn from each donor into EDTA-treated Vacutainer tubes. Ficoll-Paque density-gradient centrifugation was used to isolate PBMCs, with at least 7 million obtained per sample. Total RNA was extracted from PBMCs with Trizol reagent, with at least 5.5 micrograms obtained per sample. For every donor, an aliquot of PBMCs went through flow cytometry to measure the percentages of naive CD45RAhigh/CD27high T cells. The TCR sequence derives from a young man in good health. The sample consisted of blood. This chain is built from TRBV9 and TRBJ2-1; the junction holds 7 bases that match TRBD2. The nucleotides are TGTGCCAGCAGTGGACTAGTCAATGAGCAGTTCTTC. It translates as CASSGLVNEQFF.